This section outlines one TCR beta chain sequence together with its context. This clonotype has ten or more counts. Its antigen is not yet known. There are no base qualities to consult, and no much larger clone falls within one base. Stable Graves' hyperthyroidism was defined as no progression to ophthalmopathy during 18 months of follow-up. Hyperthyroidism patients were newly diagnosed, with disease duration under 2 months, and aged 18 to 65 years. Any patient with an uncontrolled infection, another autoimmune disease, pregnancy or lactation was excluded. Diagnoses relied on clinical symptoms, serum thyroxine and TRAb, thyroid ultrasound and orbital computed tomography. PBMCs were separated from 7.5 to 10 ml of fresh peripheral blood using Ficoll-Paque density gradient centrifugation. Trizol reagent was used to extract total RNA, and RNA quality was then checked on an Agilent 2100 Bioanalyzer. These data come from a study of T cells in Graves' hyperthyroidism and ophthalmopathy (dated by TCRdb to the late 2010s). In terms of the full investigation: Peripheral blood samples were taken at the time of initial diagnosis, prior to any treatment. To identify distinguishing TCR V-J signatures, a discovery cohort of roughly 100 patients was used, comprising 43 with Graves' ophthalmopathy and approximately 57 with stable Graves' hyperthyroidism. Whether ophthalmopathy could be predicted prospectively was tested in an independent validation cohort made up of some 20 hyperthyroidism patients plus 17 patients who later progressed to ophthalmopathy. The approximately 97 discovery patients were randomly divided into training and test sets at a 7:3 ratio. In addition, the study compared T-cell repertoires in thyroid tissue and in blood from several Graves' hyperthyroidism patients. After blood sampling, hyperthyroidism patients were treated with methimazole at a starting dose of 30 mg daily, and ophthalmopathy patients were treated with high-dose intravenous methylprednisolone. According to the paper, TCR Vbeta CDR3 sequencing was carried out on 135 peripheral blood samples, which came from fewer than 50 ophthalmopathy, around 75 hyperthyroidism and roughly 17 progressor patients. On the study overall, not on this receptor specifically: No statistical method was used to set the sample size in advance, and investigators knew the group allocation. In validation, the model predicted progression to ophthalmopathy a median of roughly 6.5 months before onset, with approximately 71% sensitivity and roughly 79% specificity. Ophthalmopathy was separated from stable hyperthyroidism by a 13 V-J signature model, with approximately 85% sensitivity and about 81% specificity obtained in cross-validation and 80%/75% obtained in testing. Most expanded thyroid clonotypes (frequency above 0.001) were also found in blood, which suggests that blood repertoires may mirror thyroid immune responses.

The TCR beta CDR3 regions were amplified from the RNA transcripts. For the first round of RT-PCR on the TCR CDR3, the HTBI primer set was used together with the Qiagen OneStep RT-PCR kit. The libraries were constructed in a second round of multiplex PCR and then size-selected and purified. Paired-end sequencing of the libraries was performed with 100 bp reads on an Illumina HiSeq2000. From the authors' description of their analysis: Raw data were processed with SOAPnuke, discarding reads with adapters, uncalled bases, mean Phred below 15, or no exact constant-primer or identifier match. High-quality paired reads were merged with COPE v1.2.5, and unique nucleotide sequences were defined as clonotypes. Clonotypes were aligned to IMGT TRBV, TRBD and TRBJ reference segments using MiTCR v1.1. The analysis was restricted to V-J combinations with a frequency above 0.0001, which together covered about 99% of the repertoires. A TCS score was defined as the ratio of F50 (clonal expansion) to E x V (chaos), with BLOSUM62-based TCRdist applied between CDR3 peptides within each V-J. Welch's t-statistics and random forest reduced just over 500 V-J features to about 13, which were used in a naive Bayes classifier (R e1071). The Morisita-Horn index was used to measure how similar the thyroid and blood repertoires were. The public reads were reanalyzed by TCRdb: fastp trimming at Q25, MiXCR alignment, in-frame beta chains only. Entries that share a CDR3 protein sequence are merged under the most common genes and DNA. These V and J calls originate from TCRdb's pipeline instead of the authors' own analysis. The sample profile shows nearly 750,000 distinct CDR3 sequences; under 45% of them were found once. The ten largest clones take up roughly 30% of the sample.

V sheds 6 bases and J sheds 4 bases, leaving 7 bases between their ends. CDR1 and CDR2, looked up from the germline V gene (reference sequence), are LNHNV and YYDKDF. The cysteine opens and the phenylalanine closes a CDR3 of 12 amino acids. Only CDR3 DNA is held: 36 bases, read in frame from base 1. Material: blood. The chain joins TRBV15 to TRBJ1-5, and TRBD1 may be the D gene, going by 6 matching bases. The TCR was taken from a woman between 35 and 50 years old with Graves' hyperthyroidism. The nucleotides read TGTGCCACCAGAGGGGGTAATCAGCCCCAGCATTTT. Translated, this is CATRGGNQPQHF.